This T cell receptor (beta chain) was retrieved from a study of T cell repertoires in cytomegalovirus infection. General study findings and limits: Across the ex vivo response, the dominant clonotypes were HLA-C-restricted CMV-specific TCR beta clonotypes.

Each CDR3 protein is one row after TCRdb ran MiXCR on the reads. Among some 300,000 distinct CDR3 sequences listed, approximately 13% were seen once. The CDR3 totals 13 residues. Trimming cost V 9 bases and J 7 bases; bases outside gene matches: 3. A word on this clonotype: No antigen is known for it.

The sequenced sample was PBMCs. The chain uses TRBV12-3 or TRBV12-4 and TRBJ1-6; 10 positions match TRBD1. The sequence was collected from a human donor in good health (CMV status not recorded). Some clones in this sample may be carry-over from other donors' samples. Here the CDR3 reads CARRTGGNSPLHF. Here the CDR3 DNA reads TGTGCCAGGAGGACAGGGGGAAATTCACCCCTCCACTTT.